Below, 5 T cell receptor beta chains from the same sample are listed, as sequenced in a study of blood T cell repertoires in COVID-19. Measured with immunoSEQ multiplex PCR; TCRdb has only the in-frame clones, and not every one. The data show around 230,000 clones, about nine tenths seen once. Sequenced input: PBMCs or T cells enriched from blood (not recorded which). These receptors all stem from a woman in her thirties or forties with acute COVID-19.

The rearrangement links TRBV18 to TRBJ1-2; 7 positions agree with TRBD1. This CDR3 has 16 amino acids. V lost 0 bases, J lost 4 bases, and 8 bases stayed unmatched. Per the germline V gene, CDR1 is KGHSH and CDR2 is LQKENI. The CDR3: CASSPPGTVPLYGYTF. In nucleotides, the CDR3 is TGTGCCAGCTCACCACCCGGGACAGTCCCCCTCTATGGCTACACCTTC.

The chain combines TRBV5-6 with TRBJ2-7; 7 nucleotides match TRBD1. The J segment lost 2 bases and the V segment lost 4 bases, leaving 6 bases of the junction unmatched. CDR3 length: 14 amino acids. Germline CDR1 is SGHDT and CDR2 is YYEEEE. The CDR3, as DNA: TGTGCCAGCAGCCAAAGACAGGGTACCTACGAGCAGTACTTC. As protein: CASSQRQGTYEQYF.

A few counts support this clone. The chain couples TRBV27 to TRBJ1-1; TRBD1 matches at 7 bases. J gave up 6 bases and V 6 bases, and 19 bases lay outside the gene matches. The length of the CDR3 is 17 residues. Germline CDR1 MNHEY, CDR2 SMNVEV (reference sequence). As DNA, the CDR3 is TGTGCCAGCAGCGTCCTTTTTCAGGGGATTACAGGGGCTGAAGCTTTCTTT. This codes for CASSVLFQGITGAEAFF.

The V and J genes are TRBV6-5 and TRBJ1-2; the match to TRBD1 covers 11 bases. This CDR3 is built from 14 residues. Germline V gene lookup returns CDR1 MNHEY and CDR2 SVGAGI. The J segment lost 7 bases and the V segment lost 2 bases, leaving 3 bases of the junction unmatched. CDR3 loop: CASSYGTGGGGYTF. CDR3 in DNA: TGTGCCAGCAGTTACGGGACAGGGGGAGGTGGCTACACCTTC.

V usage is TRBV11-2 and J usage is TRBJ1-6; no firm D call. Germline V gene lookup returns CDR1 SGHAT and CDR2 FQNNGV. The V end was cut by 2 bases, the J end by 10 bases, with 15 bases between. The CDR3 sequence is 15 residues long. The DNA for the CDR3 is TGTGCCAGCAGCTTACATTCCGGGAGGGAATCACCCCTCCACTTT. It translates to CASSLHSGRESPLHF.